This entry is about one T cell receptor (beta chain). The table came from immunoSEQ multiplex PCR; TCRdb's copy has only in-frame clones and leaves some out. The table shows some 71,000 clones, with 80% to 85% occurring only once. The record originates from a study of T cell responses to AZD1222 COVID-19 vaccine. Sample: peripheral blood, taken on day 0 of AZD1222 vaccination. The TCR was taken from an adult in good health.

The CDR3 sequence: CASSFGQHNQPQHF. For the CDR3, the DNA is TGTGCCAGCAGCTTCGGACAACATAATCAGCCCCAGCATTTT. The V and J genes are TRBV7-9 and TRBJ1-5; possibly TRBD1 for D (5 bases). This CDR3 contains 14 residues. V was trimmed by 3 bases and J by 4 bases, leaving 10 bases between them. CDR1 SEHNR and CDR2 FQNEAQ come from the germline V gene (reference sequence).